This entry lists 19 T cell receptor beta chains sequenced from one sample in a study of cytomegalovirus exposure and HLA in healthy donors. Some clones are missing from TCRdb's copy, which holds only in-frame ones; the method was immunoSEQ multiplex PCR. The repertoire has about 150,000 clones, more than 70% of them found once; the top ten carry approximately 2%. The specimen sequenced was PBMCs. The receptors derive from a human donor in good health.

This chain links TRBV27 with TRBJ2-5, with TRBD1 identical over 8 bases. The CDR3 has 15 amino acids. Germline trimming cut 6 bases from V and 4 bases from J; bases unmatched to any gene: 10. CDR1 is MNHEY, CDR2 SMNVEV, per germline (reference sequence). The CDR3 here is CASRETRDRLETQYF. The DNA of the CDR3 is TGTGCCAGCAGAGAGACCCGGGACAGGTTAGAGACCCAGTACTTC.

The chain has TRBV29-1 and TRBJ2-2, with D possibly TRBD1 on 7 matching bases. Looked up from germline, CDR1 is SQVTM and CDR2 is ANQGSEA. Trimming cost V 5 bases and J 2 bases, with 12 bases left between them. CDR3 length: 14 residues. The CDR3: CSVRGTVNTGELFF. CDR3 nucleotide sequence: TGCAGCGTTCGGGGGACAGTAAACACCGGGGAGCTGTTTTTT.

The chain is built from TRBV5-1 and TRBJ2-1; 7 nucleotides agree with TRBD1. Per the germline V gene, CDR1 is SGHRS and CDR2 is YFSETQ. There are 15 residues in the CDR3. The J segment lost 3 bases and the V segment lost 2 bases, leaving 5 bases of the junction unmatched. The CDR3 nucleotides are TGCGCCAGCAGCTTACAGGGGCTAAACTACAATGAGCAGTTCTTC. Translation: CASSLQGLNYNEQFF.

The chain recombines TRBV25-1 with TRBJ1-4; TRBD1 is a possible D gene (5 bases). From germline, CDR1 is MGHDK and CDR2 SYGVNS. The CDR3 contains 15 residues. V shed 2 bases and J shed 0 bases, with 7 bases lying between them. The CDR3 DNA reads as TGTGCCAGCAGTGAAGGGGGGGCAACTAATGAAAAACTGTTTTTT. It codes for CASSEGGATNEKLFF.

This chain joins TRBV4-1 and TRBJ2-7, with D perhaps matching TRBD2 (6 bases). The CDR3 covers 13 residues. Trimming removed 3 bases at V and 3 bases at J, with 9 bases between. Germline assignment: CDR1 MGHRA and CDR2 YSYEKL. CDR3 in DNA: TGCGCCAGCAGCCAGGGGAGGTTCTACGAGCAGTACTTC. It specifies CASSQGRFYEQYF.

The chain links TRBV4-3 to TRBJ2-7; a possible D gene is TRBD2 (6 bases). The V gene's germline CDR1 is LGHNA and CDR2 YSLEER. V was cut by 4 bases and J by 2 bases, with 12 bases left in between. The CDR3 is 14 amino acids. The DNA for the CDR3 is TGCGCCAGCAGCCCTGGAATAGCGGCCTACGAGCAGTACTTC. This codes for CASSPGIAAYEQYF.

The chain couples TRBV27 to TRBJ2-3, with 7 bases identical to TRBD2. The CDR3 is made up of 16 amino acids. V lost 8 bases to trimming and J lost 6 bases; unmatched junction nucleotides: 17. Germline loops: CDR1 MNHEY, CDR2 SMNVEV (reference sequence). CDR3 sequence: CASHRRGEGRLDTQYF. The DNA for the CDR3 is TGTGCCAGCCACCGTCGTGGGGAGGGCCGCTTGGATACGCAGTATTTT.

The CDR3 bases are TGTGCCAGCAGCCCAATCGGTGGGGCAGGGATCACTGGGGCCAACGTCCTGACTTTC. Amino acid sequence: CASSPIGGAGITGANVLTF. The chain combines TRBV14 with TRBJ2-6; D is possibly TRBD1 (5 bases). The germline V and J ends were trimmed by 4 bases and 2 bases, with 21 bases remaining between them. CDR3 length: 19 amino acids. CDR1 and CDR2 (germline): SGHDN, FVKESK. Drawing the rest from reference TRBV14 and TRBJ2-6, the complete variable domain is EAGVTQFPSHSVIEKGQTVTLRCDPISGHDNLYWYRRVMGKEIKFLLHFVKESKQDESGMPNNRFLAERTGGTYSTLKVQPAELEDSGVYFCASSPIGGAGITGANVLTFGAGSRLTVL.

The chain employs TRBV27 and TRBJ2-1; 8 bases are shared with TRBD2. Germline loops: CDR1 MNHEY, CDR2 SMNVEV (reference sequence). V lost 7 bases to trimming and J lost 6 bases; unmatched junction nucleotides: 8. This CDR3 has 14 residues. The CDR3 bases are TGTGCCAGCATCGACGGGGGGGCCCCCAATGAGCAGTTCTTC. Translating it yields CASIDGGAPNEQFF.

J is TRBJ2-7 and V is TRBV19; TRBD2 matches at 8 bases. Germline V lookup: CDR1 LNHDA, CDR2 SQIVND (reference sequence). The CDR3 length is 14 residues. V lost 2 bases and J lost 2; bases outside the gene matches: 2. The CDR3 DNA sequence: TGTGCCAGTAGTATACAGCGGGGGCCCTACGAGCAGTACTTC. Translating it yields CASSIQRGPYEQYF.

The chain is built from TRBV11-1 and TRBJ2-7; 8 bases are a match to TRBD1. CDR3 length: 17 amino acids. The V gene end was trimmed by 4 bases and the J gene end by 0 bases; junction bases not matched to a gene: 11. CDR1 is SGHAT and CDR2 is FQDESV in the germline V gene (reference sequence). The CDR3: CASSSISWDRSSYEQYF. In DNA, the CDR3 is TGTGCCAGCAGCTCGATAAGTTGGGACAGGAGCTCCTACGAGCAGTACTTC. Combining the CDR3 with reference TRBV11-1 and TRBJ2-7 gives the whole variable domain EAEVAQSPRYKITEKSQAVAFWCDPISGHATLYWYRQILGQGPELLVQFQDESVVDDSQLPKDRFSAERLKGVDSTLKIQPAELGDSAMYLCASSSISWDRSSYEQYFGPGTRLTVT.

This chain links TRBV5-1 with TRBJ2-7, with 10 bases identical to TRBD2. There are 14 residues in the CDR3. The junction had 3 bases not matched to a gene; V was cut back by 4 bases and J by 2 bases. From germline, CDR1 is SGHRS and CDR2 YFSETQ. CDR3 region: CASSMGLAPYEQYF. CDR3 bases: TGCGCCAGCAGCATGGGACTAGCGCCCTACGAGCAGTACTTC.

The chain is built from TRBV7-8 and TRBJ2-2; TRBD2 agrees at 7 bases. The germline CDR1 and CDR2 sequences are SGHVS and FQNEAQ. J lost 3 bases, V lost 5 bases, and 18 bases had no gene match. This CDR3 contains 19 residues. Written as DNA, the CDR3 is TGTGCCAGCAGCGATGGTAGAGGTTCGCGGGAGATTCACACCGGGGAGCTGTTTTTT. Translation gives CASSDGRGSREIHTGELFF.

The chain carries TRBV10-3 and TRBJ2-5; TRBD2 matches at 10 bases. The CDR3 length is 15 residues. Germline V gives CDR1 ENHRY, CDR2 SYGVKD. V lost 4 bases, J lost 4 bases, and 6 bases stayed unmatched. CDR3 loop: CAISATSGMRETQYF. CDR3 bases: TGTGCCATCAGTGCAACTAGCGGGATGAGAGAGACCCAGTACTTC.

This clone was counted only a few times. The rearrangement joins TRBV7-9 to TRBJ2-7, with D maybe TRBD2 (6 bases). Germline loops: CDR1 SEHNR, CDR2 FQNEAQ (reference sequence). With 5 bases removed from V and 3 bases from J, the gap between germline ends came to 20 bases. The CDR3 totals 16 residues. CDR3 in DNA: TGTGCCAGCAGCAAAGAGGGTTCTAGCGCGAACTACGAGCAGTACTTC. It encodes CASSKEGSSANYEQYF.

V gene TRBV6-6 combines with J gene TRBJ2-7; D not certain. Germline CDR1 MNHNY, CDR2 SVGAGI (reference sequence). Trimming shortened V by 8 bases and J by 4 bases, and 6 bases separated the two germline ends. The length of the CDR3 is 10 residues. CDR3 loop: CASGLYEQYF. The DNA for the CDR3 is TGTGCCAGCGGCCTGTACGAGCAGTACTTC.

This chain links TRBV19 with TRBJ2-5; 9 bases line up with TRBD2. The CDR3 has 13 amino acids. CDR1 is LNHDA and CDR2 is SQIVND in the germline V gene (reference sequence). V lost 7 bases and J lost 9; bases outside the gene matches: 9. The DNA for the CDR3 is TGTGCCAGTACCCTGGGAGCGGGAGGCCCCCAGTACTTC. Protein product: CASTLGAGGPQYF.

The CDR3 loop is CASSGSSGRTDTQYF. For the CDR3, the DNA is TGCGCCAGCAGTGGATCTAGCGGTCGCACAGATACGCAGTATTTT. This chain joins TRBV10-1 and TRBJ2-3, with 7 bases that match TRBD2. With V trimmed by 4 bases and J by 1 base, 5 bases remained unmatched. The CDR3 is 15 amino acids. Per the germline V gene, CDR1 is WNHNN and CDR2 is SYGVQD (reference sequence).

This clone was counted many times. The chain joins TRBV7-3 to TRBJ2-1; D is perhaps TRBD1 (6 bases). The germline V gene has CDR1 SGHTA and CDR2 FQGTGA. V gave up 6 bases and J gave up 7 bases, with 10 bases separating them. The CDR3 length is 12 residues. Written as DNA, the CDR3 is TGTGCCAGCAGAGGGGGTGGGAATGAGCAGTTCTTC. It is translated as CASRGGGNEQFF.